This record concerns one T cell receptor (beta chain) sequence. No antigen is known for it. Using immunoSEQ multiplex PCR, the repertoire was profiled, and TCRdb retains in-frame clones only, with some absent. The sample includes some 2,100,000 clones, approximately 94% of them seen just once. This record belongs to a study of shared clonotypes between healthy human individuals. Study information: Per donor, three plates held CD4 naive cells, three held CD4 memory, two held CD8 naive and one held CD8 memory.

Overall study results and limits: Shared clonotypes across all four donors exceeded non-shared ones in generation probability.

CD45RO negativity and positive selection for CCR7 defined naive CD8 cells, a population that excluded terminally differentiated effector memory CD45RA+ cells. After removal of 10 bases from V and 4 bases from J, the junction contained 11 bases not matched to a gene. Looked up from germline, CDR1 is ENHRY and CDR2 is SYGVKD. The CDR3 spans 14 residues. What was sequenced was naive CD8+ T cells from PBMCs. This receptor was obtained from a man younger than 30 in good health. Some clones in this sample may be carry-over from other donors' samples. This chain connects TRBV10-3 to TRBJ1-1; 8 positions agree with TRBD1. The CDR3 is CASRDRHARTEAFF. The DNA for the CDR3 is TGTGCCAGCCGGGACAGGCACGCGCGCACTGAAGCTTTCTTT.